Given below is one T cell receptor (beta chain) in context. The data were obtained in a study of cytotoxic CD8 clonotypes in ibrutinib-treated CLL. Study context: With a range of 6 to 36, the median treatment time before response samples were taken was 12 to 13 months.

Libraries of TCR beta were made from roughly 2.2 micrograms of genomic DNA that came from cryopreserved PBMCs. The assay was immunoSEQ multiplex PCR, and TCRdb's table has in-frame clones only and misses some. The table includes more than 200,000 clones, 70% detected once. Sequences were derived from PBMCs, sampled after 24 months of ibrutinib treatment. The receptor was derived from a human donor with chronic lymphocytic leukemia.

CDR3 coding DNA: TGCAGCGTTATCCCGATGGTCCCTGGTGGATCCTACAATGAGCAGTTCTTC. This gives the protein CSVIPMVPGGSYNEQFF. The chain links TRBV29-1 to TRBJ2-1, with D uncertain. The CDR3 loop spans 17 amino acids. The V gene's germline CDR1 is SQVTM and CDR2 ANQGSEA. The V end was cut by 5 bases, the J end by 1 base, with 21 bases between.